The 9 T cell receptor beta chains presented below share a single source sample, sequenced in a study of blood T cell repertoires in COVID-19. Only in-frame clones appear in the TCRdb table, and some are missing; sequencing was by immunoSEQ multiplex PCR. The profile shows 310,000 or so clones, about 85% of them singletons. Specimen: PBMCs or T cells enriched from blood (not recorded which). These receptors were taken from a woman in her twenties or thirties who had recovered from COVID-19.

The chain has TRBV19 and TRBJ1-2; D gene unclear. V was trimmed by 1 base and J by 2 bases, leaving 8 bases between them. Germline values: CDR1 LNHDA, CDR2 SQIVND (reference sequence). This CDR3 is built from 14 residues. CDR3 loop: CASSIVGENYGYTF. Here the CDR3 DNA reads TGTGCCAGTAGTATAGTCGGGGAGAACTATGGCTACACCTTC. The variable domain in full, completed from reference TRBV19 and TRBJ1-2, reads DGGITQSPKYLFRKEGQNVTLSCEQNLNHDAMYWYRQDPGQGLRLIYYSQIVNDFQKGDIAEGYSVSREKKESFPLTVTSAQKNPTAFYLCASSIVGENYGYTFGSGTRLTVV.

J is TRBJ1-2 and V is TRBV5-1; tentative D call: TRBD1 (5 bases). The V gene's germline CDR1 is SGHRS and CDR2 YFSETQ. CDR3 length: 15 amino acids. V was shortened by 0 bases and J by 4 bases, with 13 bases between the two germline ends. The CDR3 region has the DNA TGCGCCAGCAGCTTGGCCTTGGGGCAAGTCTATGGCTACACCTTC. Translating gives CASSLALGQVYGYTF.

The chain carries TRBV6-5 and TRBJ1-1; maybe TRBD1 (5 bases). The CDR3 contains 13 residues. Germline CDR1 MNHEY, CDR2 SVGAGI. The V end lost 6 bases, the J end lost 5 bases, and 13 bases lay between the germline ends. CDR3 bases: TGTGCCAGCAGGCTTTCGGGGGGGACTGAAGCTTTCTTT. This encodes CASRLSGGTEAFF.

The chain is built from TRBV4-1 and TRBJ2-1; unclear D gene. V was trimmed by 1 base and J by 5 bases, leaving 12 bases between them. CDR3 length equals 15 residues. Germline CDR1 and CDR2: MGHRA and YSYEKL. This CDR3 is CASSQVKPQNNEQFF. The CDR3 DNA reads as TGCGCCAGCAGCCAAGTCAAACCGCAGAACAATGAGCAGTTCTTC.

The chain uses TRBV6-1 and TRBJ1-3; D is unresolved. Trimming shortened V by 1 base and J by 1 base, and 8 bases separated the two germline ends. Germline lookup yields CDR1 MNHNS and CDR2 SASEGT. The CDR3 runs to 15 residues. The CDR3 here is CASSEGQVSGNTIYF. In DNA form, the CDR3 reads TGTGCCAGCAGTGAAGGGCAGGTGTCTGGAAACACCATATATTTT.

This chain joins TRBV28 and TRBJ2-7, with 8 bases fitting TRBD1. With 7 bases clipped from V and 0 bases from J, the junction kept 2 bases outside the gene matches. The CDR3 is 13 residues long. Germline-derived CDR1 and CDR2 are MDHEN and SYDVKM. CDR3 residues: CASIGTGSYEQYF. The CDR3 bases are TGTGCCAGCATTGGGACAGGCTCCTACGAGCAGTACTTC.

The rearrangement links TRBV6-5 to TRBJ1-2, with D maybe TRBD1 (5 bases). V was shortened by 5 bases and J by 1 base, with 11 bases between the two germline ends. The CDR3 is 14 amino acids. CDR1 and CDR2 (germline): MNHEY, SVGAGI. CDR3 nucleotide sequence: TGTGCCAGCAGTCAGGACACCAATAACTATGGCTACACCTTC. It yields the protein CASSQDTNNYGYTF.

The rearrangement uses TRBV19 and TRBJ1-3, with no clear D. The ends were cut back, 10 bases at V and 1 base at J, with 11 bases in the middle. The CDR3 is made up of 13 amino acids. Germline V gene lookup returns CDR1 LNHDA and CDR2 SQIVND (reference sequence). This CDR3 reads CATVVSSGNTIYF. CDR3 DNA sequence: TGTGCCACGGTCGTTAGTTCTGGAAACACCATATATTTT.

The rearrangement uses TRBV11-2 and TRBJ2-3, with no clear D. Germline lookup yields CDR1 SGHAT and CDR2 FQNNGV. The CDR3 is made up of 16 amino acids. V lost 1 base and J 2 bases, leaving 13 bases between the germline ends. The CDR3, as DNA: TGTGCCAGCAGCTTAGGGGCATCTCGTCCCACAGATACGCAGTATTTT. This gives the protein CASSLGASRPTDTQYF.